This TCR beta chain was captured in a study of T cells in Graves' hyperthyroidism and ophthalmopathy (dated by TCRdb to about 2019). Regarding the study in general: Peripheral blood samples were taken at initial diagnosis, before any treatment was given. After blood sampling, hyperthyroidism patients were treated with methimazole at a starting dose of 30 mg daily, and ophthalmopathy patients were treated with high-dose intravenous methylprednisolone. The 90 or so discovery patients were randomly split 7:3 into training and test sets. Prospective prediction of ophthalmopathy was tested in an independent validation cohort consisting of fewer than 20 hyperthyroidism patients and approximately 16 patients who later progressed to ophthalmopathy. Thyroid tissue and blood T-cell repertoires from six Graves' hyperthyroidism patients were also compared in the study. A discovery cohort of about 95 patients, about 44 with Graves' ophthalmopathy and 55 to 60 with stable Graves' hyperthyroidism, was used to find distinguishing TCR V-J signatures. The paper reports TCR Vbeta CDR3 sequencing of some 140 peripheral blood samples: approximately 41 ophthalmopathy, under 85 hyperthyroidism and around 17 progressor patients. General findings and caveats noted by the study authors: Most expanded thyroid clonotypes (frequency above 0.001) were also found in blood, which suggests that blood repertoires may mirror thyroid immune responses. Sample size was not statistically predetermined, and investigators were not blinded to group allocation. In validation, progression to ophthalmopathy was predicted by the model with nearly 71% sensitivity and 72% to 80% specificity, a median of approximately 6.5 months before onset. A model built on a 13 V-J signature distinguished ophthalmopathy from stable hyperthyroidism, reaching about 88% sensitivity and about 81% specificity in cross-validation and 80%/75% in testing.

Hyperthyroidism patients were newly diagnosed, with disease duration under 2 months, and aged 18 to 65 years. Any patient with an uncontrolled infection, another autoimmune disease, pregnancy or lactation was excluded. Diagnoses were based on clinical symptoms, serum thyroxine and TRAb, thyroid ultrasound and orbital computed tomography. Blood from progressor patients was collected at the time of first diagnosis with hyperthyroidism, before any ophthalmopathy symptoms had appeared. Ficoll-Paque density gradient centrifugation was used to isolate PBMCs from around 9.1 ml of fresh peripheral blood. Progressor patients were initially diagnosed with Graves' hyperthyroidism and developed ophthalmopathy during follow-up. Total RNA was extracted using Trizol reagent, and RNA quality was assessed on an Agilent 2100 Bioanalyzer. Sequences SGHTA (CDR1) and FQGNSA (CDR2) are obtained from the germline V gene. The CDR3 runs 16 residues from the cysteine to the phenylalanine. CDR3 DNA is the only sequence kept; it has 48 bases, read in frame from the first base. Ends trimmed: V by 5 bases, J by 1 base; bases unmatched to a gene: 10.

Regarding this clonotype: The antigen it recognizes is unknown. Base qualities were left out, and no much larger clone turns up one base away.

The TCR beta CDR3 regions were amplified from the RNA transcripts. For the first round of RT-PCR on the TCR CDR3, the HTBI primer set was used together with the Qiagen OneStep RT-PCR kit. The libraries were constructed in a second round of multiplex PCR and then size-selected and purified. The libraries were sequenced on an Illumina HiSeq2000 using paired-end 100 bp reads. For the original study's pipeline: SOAPnuke was used to process the raw data, throwing out any read that contained adapters or uncalled bases, had a mean Phred below 15, or lacked an exact constant-primer or identifier match. COPE v1.2.5 was used to merge high-quality paired reads, and clonotypes were defined as unique nucleotide sequences. Clonotypes were aligned to IMGT TRBV, TRBD and TRBJ reference segments using MiTCR v1.1. Only V-J combinations with frequency above 0.0001, covering roughly 99% of repertoires, were analysed. The TCS score was defined as the ratio of F50 (clonal expansion) to E x V (chaos), calculated using BLOSUM62-based TCRdist between CDR3 peptides within each V-J. Welch's t-statistics and random forest reduced 500 to 550 V-J features to roughly 13, which were used in a naive Bayes classifier (R e1071). TCRdb cleaned the public reads at Q25 with fastp, built clones with MiXCR and kept in-frame beta chains. Each entry merges the rows of one CDR3 protein and shows their most common DNA and genes. The V and J calls and clone size are TCRdb's, not the authors'. The sample records fewer than 450,000 distinct CDR3 sequences, 15% to 20% of which are singletons. Roughly 35% of the sample is held by the ten biggest clonotypes.

Material: blood. This chain joins TRBV7-2 to TRBJ2-7, with TRBD2 matching 8 junction bases. This receptor was identified in a woman between 25 and 40 years old with Graves' hyperthyroidism that later progressed to Graves' ophthalmopathy. The DNA sequence is given as TGTGCCAGCAGCCTTTCGGCGACTAGCGAATCCTACGAGCAGTACTTC. Its amino acids are CASSLSATSESYEQYF.